The T cell receptor (beta chain) described here comes from a study of shared clonotypes between healthy human individuals. V shed 2 bases and J shed 2 bases, with 11 bases lying between them. The CDR3 is 15 amino acids. CDR1 is MNHEY, CDR2 SVGAGI, per germline. The assay was immunoSEQ multiplex PCR, and TCRdb's table has in-frame clones only and misses some. The table lists hundreds of thousands of clones, 95% to 96% of them singletons, with less than 0.12% in the top ten. This clone has just one count. The naive CD8 fraction comprised CD45RO-negative cells positively selected for CCR7 and excluded terminally differentiated effector memory CD45RA+ cells.

Sequencing used naive CD8+ T cells sorted from blood. The sequence was collected from a woman younger than 45 in good health. The genes are TRBV6-5 and TRBJ2-3; possibly TRBD2 for D (5 bases). In DNA form, the CDR3 reads TGTGCCAGCAGTTACGTGGGAGAGGTCACAGATACGCAGTATTTT. This sequence encodes CASSYVGEVTDTQYF.